These 23 T cell receptor beta chains came from one sample sequenced in a study of blood T cell repertoires in COVID-19. Profiled with immunoSEQ multiplex PCR; TCRdb holds only in-frame clones, not every one. The table lists roughly 310,000 clones, approximately 88% of them singletons. The sequenced sample was peripheral blood. Every receptor here comes from a woman aged 45-65 years with active or convalescent COVID-19.

The V call is TRBV4-2, the J call TRBJ1-1, with TRBD1 matching 8 bases. The germline gives CDR1 LGHNA, CDR2 YNFKEQ. CDR3 length equals 15 residues. V lost 1 base, J lost 4 bases, and 5 bases stayed unmatched. For the CDR3, the DNA is TGTGCCAGCAGCCAAGTTGGACAGGGTCGCACTGAAGCTTTCTTT. Its translation is CASSQVGQGRTEAFF.

In nucleotides, the CDR3 is TGTGCCAGCAGCCGGGGGACTGCAGATACGCAGTATTTT. This sequence encodes CASSRGTADTQYF. The V gene is TRBV7-2, the J gene TRBJ2-3, with D perhaps matching TRBD2 (6 bases). The CDR3 spans 13 residues. CDR1 and CDR2 from the germline V gene are SGHTA and FQGNSA. V was cut by 5 bases and J by 4 bases, with 10 bases left in between. The full variable domain, rest sourced from reference TRBV7-2 and TRBJ2-3, is GAGVSQSPSNKVTEKGKDVELRCDPISGHTALYWYRQSLGQGLEFLIYFQGNSAPDKSGLPSDRFSAERTGGSVSTLTIQRTQQEDSAVYLCASSRGTADTQYFGPGTRLTVL.

The chain carries TRBV6-4 and TRBJ1-2; D uncertain. The CDR3 sequence is 15 residues long. Trimming removed 0 bases at V and 1 base at J, with 9 bases between. Germline-derived CDR1 and CDR2 are MRHNA and SNTAGT. CDR3 amino acids: CASSDSLERNYGYTF. The CDR3 DNA is TGTGCCAGCAGTGACTCGTTGGAGCGTAACTATGGCTACACCTTC.

Note on this clone: Other nucleotide sequences from this sample produce the same CDR3. This rearrangement joins TRBV7-3 to TRBJ2-1, with 7 bases matching TRBD1. This CDR3 comprises 15 residues. The germline V gene has CDR1 SGHTA and CDR2 FQGTGA. V was pared by 6 bases and J by 0 bases, with 5 bases of the junction left unmatched. CDR3 nucleotides: TGTGCCAGCAGTGAGGGACAGAGCTCCTACAATGAGCAGTTCTTC. Amino acid sequence: CASSEGQSSYNEQFF.

The chain links TRBV5-1 to TRBJ1-1, with D maybe TRBD1 (6 bases). V was pared by 4 bases and J by 3 bases, with 13 bases between. The CDR3 has 14 amino acids. Germline V CDR1 and CDR2: SGHRS, YFSETQ. CDR3 DNA: TGCGCCAGCAGCGTTACAGGGCAGGACACTGAAGCTTTCTTT. This translates into CASSVTGQDTEAFF.

V usage is TRBV6-5 and J usage is TRBJ1-2; TRBD1 matches 7 bases. The junction had 9 bases not matched to a gene; V was cut back by 6 bases and J by 8 bases. The V gene's germline CDR1 is MNHEY and CDR2 SVGAGI. This CDR3 contains 13 residues. CDR3 DNA sequence: TGTGCCAGCAGACAGACAGGGACGGGAGGCTACACCTTC. It encodes CASRQTGTGGYTF.

This sequence joins TRBV7-9 and TRBJ1-6, with TRBD1 identical over 8 bases. This CDR3 has 14 amino acids. V lost 4 bases and J lost 11; bases outside the gene matches: 7. CDR1 is SEHNR and CDR2 is FQNEAQ in the germline V gene (reference sequence). CDR3 in DNA: TGTGCCAGCAGCTCCCAGGGGGCAATAACACCCCTCCACTTT. Its protein is CASSSQGAITPLHF.

This rearrangement joins TRBV7-9 to TRBJ1-1; 8 bases fit TRBD1. The CDR3 has 15 residues. The germline V gene has CDR1 SEHNR and CDR2 FQNEAQ (reference sequence). Germline trimming cut 3 bases from V and 1 base from J; bases unmatched to any gene: 4. The CDR3 sequence is CASSFADRENTEAFF. The CDR3 coding sequence is TGTGCCAGCAGCTTTGCGGACAGGGAGAACACTGAAGCTTTCTTT.

This chain joins TRBV10-1 and TRBJ1-2; 9 nucleotides match TRBD1. Germline CDR1 is WNHNN and CDR2 is SYGVQD (reference sequence). The CDR3 contains 17 residues. The V segment lost 3 bases and the J segment 8 bases; nucleotides outside the gene matches: 16. CDR3 nucleotides: TGCGCCAGCAGTGACTGGACAGGGGACCCCCTAGGAGGGGGCTACACCTTC. It is translated as CASSDWTGDPLGGGYTF.

CDR3 DNA: TGCGCCAGCAGCGGGACAAACAGGGGGCGGATCTATGGCTACACCTTC. This codes for CASSGTNRGRIYGYTF. The chain uses TRBV4-3 and TRBJ1-2; 9 nucleotides line up with TRBD1. This CDR3 is 16 amino acids long. Germline V gene lookup returns CDR1 LGHNA and CDR2 YSLEER. Trimming at V came to 5 bases and at J to 4 bases, leaving 11 bases not matched to a gene.

The V and J genes are TRBV19 and TRBJ1-5; tentative D call: TRBD1 (6 bases). Germline loops: CDR1 LNHDA, CDR2 SQIVND (reference sequence). This CDR3 region has 16 residues. Trimming cost V 2 bases and J 4 bases, with 15 bases left between them. The CDR3 is CASSITGTGPNQPQHF. The DNA for the CDR3 is TGTGCCAGTAGTATAACGGGAACAGGGCCGAATCAGCCCCAGCATTTT.

This sequence joins TRBV6-1 and TRBJ1-1; D gene uncertain. The CDR3 is made up of 13 amino acids. Germline V CDR1 and CDR2: MNHNS, SASEGT. V dropped 3 bases and J dropped 8 bases, with 13 bases sitting between them. The CDR3 DNA sequence: TGTGCCAGCAGTGAGGAACTGACTCGAGAAGCTTTCTTT. This encodes CASSEELTREAFF.

The J gene is TRBJ2-2, the V gene TRBV7-8; possible D gene TRBD2, 6 bases. V lost 5 bases and J 0 bases, leaving 13 bases between the germline ends. The CDR3 length is 16 residues. The germline CDR1 and CDR2 sequences are SGHVS and FQNEAQ. For the CDR3, the DNA is TGTGCCAGCAGCCCAATGGAGGGGTCGAACACCGGGGAGCTGTTTTTT. This codes for CASSPMEGSNTGELFF.

This chain uses TRBV18 with TRBJ1-4; 7 positions agree with TRBD1. The V segment lost 3 bases and the J segment 8 bases; nucleotides outside the gene matches: 6. The CDR3 length is 14 residues. The germline V gene has CDR1 KGHSH and CDR2 LQKENI. For the CDR3, the DNA is TGTGCCAGCTCACCCGCGACAGGGAGGGAAAAACTGTTTTTT. This translates into CASSPATGREKLFF.

V usage is TRBV9 and J usage is TRBJ1-2; D unclear. The V gene lost 4 bases and the J gene lost 0 bases, with 13 bases spanning the gap. The CDR3 runs to 15 residues. Germline lookup yields CDR1 SGDLS and CDR2 YYNGEE. CDR3 in DNA: TGTGCCAGCAGCCCGGGAAATCTTCCTAACTATGGCTACACCTTC. Protein sequence: CASSPGNLPNYGYTF.

The chain uses TRBV5-8 and TRBJ2-5; 12 bases line up with TRBD1. Germline CDR1 and CDR2: SGHTS and YDEGEE. V was clipped by 4 bases and J by 3 bases; unmatched bases: 4. The CDR3 has 15 residues. The CDR3 region has the DNA TGTGCCAGCAGCCCAGGGACAGGGGGCGAAGAGACCCAGTACTTC. It codes for CASSPGTGGEETQYF.

The rearrangement joins TRBV4-2 to TRBJ2-7, with TRBD2 identical over 11 bases. From germline, CDR1 is LGHNA and CDR2 YNFKEQ. V lost 2 bases and J lost 0; bases outside the gene matches: 3. This CDR3 spans 16 amino acids. The CDR3 is CASSQSGTSGSYEQYF. CDR3 in DNA: TGTGCCAGCAGCCAATCTGGGACTAGCGGCTCCTACGAGCAGTACTTC.

This sequence joins TRBV19 and TRBJ2-5, with D unresolved. CDR1 and CDR2 from the germline V gene are LNHDA and SQIVND (reference sequence). Trimming took 3 bases from V and 5 from J, leaving 13 bases between them. The CDR3 runs 14 residues. CDR3 sequence: CASSISRNPETQYF. CDR3 DNA: TGTGCCAGTAGTATTAGTAGAAATCCGGAGACCCAGTACTTC.

The chain employs TRBV7-9 and TRBJ2-7, with a possible D match to TRBD1 (6 bases). Trimming stripped 10 bases from V and 3 bases from J, with 19 bases between. This CDR3 is built from 14 residues. The germline CDR1 and CDR2 sequences are SEHNR and FQNEAQ (reference sequence). CDR3: CAIEGGFSGYEQYF. CDR3 DNA sequence: TGTGCCATCGAAGGGGGATTTTCGGGCTACGAGCAGTACTTC.

The chain uses TRBV24-1 and TRBJ2-7, with a weak D call TRBD1 (5 bases). In germline, CDR1 is KGHDR, CDR2 SFDVKD. V lost 8 bases and J lost 6, with 13 bases in between. The CDR3 is 12 residues long. The DNA for the CDR3 is TGTGCCACCATCAAGGGGCGGCGCGAGCAGTACTTC. Its protein product is CATIKGRREQYF.

V gene TRBV6-5 combines with J gene TRBJ2-7; possibly TRBD1 for D (7 bases). This CDR3 has 14 amino acids. Trimming removed 8 bases at V and 0 bases at J, with 14 bases between. Per germline, CDR1 MNHEY and CDR2 SVGAGI. CDR3 in DNA: TGTGCCAGCGGAGGGGGCGTAAACTCCTACGAGCAGTACTTC. Protein product: CASGGGVNSYEQYF.

CDR3 region: CASSSPFQPQHF. In nucleotides, the CDR3 is TGTGCCAGTAGTTCTCCTTTTCAGCCCCAGCATTTT. V and J are TRBV19 and TRBJ1-5; D is uncertain. Trimming pared 5 bases from V and 6 bases from J, leaving 8 bases between. The CDR3 consists of 12 residues. Per germline, CDR1 LNHDA and CDR2 SQIVND (reference sequence).

The chain joins TRBV6-5 to TRBJ1-1; 8 nucleotides match TRBD1. The V and J ends lost 6 bases and 4 bases, in that order; junction bases with no gene match: 10. The CDR3 is 15 amino acids. The V gene's germline CDR1 is MNHEY and CDR2 SVGAGI. CDR3: CASSPGQGLSTEAFF. The CDR3 bases are TGTGCCAGCAGCCCAGGACAGGGTTTGAGCACTGAAGCTTTCTTT.